These T cell receptor beta chains were read from a single sample in a study of blood T cell repertoires in COVID-19. The assay was immunoSEQ multiplex PCR, and TCRdb's table has in-frame clones only and misses some. The sample shows fewer than 200,000 clones, 88% of them seen only once. The material sequenced was peripheral blood. These receptors were collected from a man in his 60s with acute or convalescent COVID-19. Both conserved end residues are part of each CDR3. A D gene is named only where the DNA matches it firmly. Rows may omit the clone size; those that give it use once, few, many or a size class.

V	size	D	J	CDR3	DNA
TRBV5-5	NA	NA	TRBJ2-4	CASSLQIAKNIQYF	TGTGCCAGCAGCTTACAGATAGCCAAAAACATTCAGTACTTC
TRBV6-6	NA	TRBD1	TRBJ1-1	CASSGTGGSNTEAFF	TGTGCCAGCAGTGGGACAGGGGGTTCGAACACTGAAGCTTTCTTT
TRBV2	NA	NA	TRBJ2-5	CASRTGMETQYF	TGTGCCAGCAGGACAGGAATGGAGACCCAGTACTTC
TRBV24-1	NA	NA	TRBJ2-3	CATRASGTDTQYF	TGTGCCACCAGGGCTAGCGGCACAGATACGCAGTATTTT
TRBV7-9	NA	NA	TRBJ1-4	CASGENEKLFF	TGTGCCAGCGGAGAAAATGAAAAACTGTTTTTT
TRBV5-5	NA	NA	TRBJ1-2	CASSETLGINYGYTF	TGTGCCAGCAGCGAGACTCTAGGCATTAACTATGGCTACACCTTC
TRBV10-3	NA	TRBD1	TRBJ1-2	CAISVGQANHYTF	TGTGCCATCAGTGTCGGACAGGCGAACCACTACACCTTC
TRBV9	NA	NA	TRBJ2-1	CASSVRDSSYNEQFF	TGTGCCAGCAGCGTCCGGGACTCTTCCTACAATGAGCAGTTCTTC
TRBV19	NA	NA	TRBJ2-4	CASSIPGLAKNIQYF	TGTGCCAGTAGTATTCCGGGACTAGCCAAAAACATTCAGTACTTC
TRBV2	NA	TRBD1	TRBJ2-3	CASSVTGTGVSTDTQYF	TGTGCCAGCAGTGTGACCGGGACAGGGGTCAGCACAGATACGCAGTATTTT
TRBV7-9	NA	NA	TRBJ2-1	CASRRDSIEQFF	TGTGCCAGCAGGCGCGACAGTATTGAGCAGTTCTTC
TRBV7-9	NA	NA	TRBJ2-7	CASSPRGMGGYEQYF	TGTGCCAGCAGCCCAAGGGGAATGGGGGGCTACGAGCAGTACTTC
TRBV27	NA	NA	TRBJ2-5	CASRSMGSYQTETQYF	TGTGCCAGCAGGTCAATGGGGAGCTATCAAACGGAGACCCAGTACTTC
TRBV6-5	NA	TRBD1	TRBJ1-1	CASSWTGNTEAFF	TGTGCCAGCAGTTGGACAGGGAACACTGAAGCTTTCTTT
TRBV11-3	NA	NA	TRBJ2-2	CASSLQGYGGELFF	TGTGCCAGCAGCTTACAGGGGTACGGCGGGGAGCTGTTTTTT
TRBV7-9	NA	NA	TRBJ1-6	CASSLGGAPLHF	TGTGCCAGCAGCTTAGGCGGTGCACCCCTCCACTTT
TRBV12-5	NA	NA	TRBJ1-5	CATSDTNQPQHF	TGTGCTACCTCGGACACTAATCAGCCCCAGCATTTT
TRBV3-1/TRBV3-2	NA	NA	TRBJ1-2	CASSQDWGPYGYTF	TGTGCCAGCAGCCAGGACTGGGGTCCGTATGGCTACACCTTC
TRBV7-2	NA	TRBD1	TRBJ1-1	CASRPGDRTYTEAFF	TGTGCCAGCAGGCCGGGGGACAGAACCTACACTGAAGCTTTCTTT
TRBV7-9	NA	NA	TRBJ2-7	CASSLRTSYEQYF	TGTGCCAGCAGCTTAAGAACTTCCTACGAGCAGTACTTC
TRBV11-3	NA	TRBD1	TRBJ2-2	CASSIPTGTNTGELFF	TGTGCCAGCAGCATCCCGACAGGGACGAACACCGGGGAGCTGTTTTTT
TRBV4-1	once	TRBD1	TRBJ1-1	CASSQAGEGTAEAFF	TGCGCCAGCAGCCAAGCCGGCGAGGGGACAGCTGAAGCTTTCTTT
TRBV5-5	few	TRBD1	TRBJ2-3	CASPGQASTDTQYF	TGTGCCAGCCCTGGACAGGCTAGCACAGATACGCAGTATTTT
TRBV19	NA	NA	TRBJ2-5	CASRSLRLNQETQYF	TGTGCCAGTAGGTCTTTGAGGCTGAACCAAGAGACCCAGTACTTC
TRBV5-6	NA	TRBD2	TRBJ2-3	CASSGGSSGRGTDTQYF	TGTGCCAGCAGCGGGGGTTCTAGCGGGAGAGGTACAGATACGCAGTATTTT
TRBV11-2	NA	NA	TRBJ1-1	CASSFGAANTEAFF	TGTGCCAGCAGCTTCGGTGCCGCGAACACTGAAGCTTTCTTT
TRBV5-4	NA	NA	TRBJ1-2	CASSFPDSGSYGYTF	TGTGCCAGCAGCTTTCCGGACAGCGGAAGCTATGGCTACACCTTC
TRBV24-1	NA	TRBD2	TRBJ2-1	CVTSGPIGSGGVYNEQFF	TGTGTCACCAGTGGACCCATAGGTAGCGGGGGAGTCTACAATGAGCAGTTCTTC
TRBV11-2	NA	TRBD2	TRBJ2-5	CASSLGTSRIGETQYF	TGTGCCAGCAGCCTAGGGACTAGCAGGATAGGAGAGACCCAGTACTTC
TRBV19	NA	NA	TRBJ1-1	CASRDWGTEAFF	TGTGCCAGTCGGGACTGGGGCACTGAAGCTTTCTTT
TRBV11-2	NA	NA	TRBJ1-2	CASSLAVSYGYTF	TGTGCCAGCAGCTTAGCCGTCAGTTATGGCTACACCTTC
TRBV6-6	NA	NA	TRBJ2-5	CASSGGASVQETQYF	TGTGCCAGCAGTGGAGGGGCTAGCGTACAAGAGACCCAGTACTTC
TRBV19	NA	TRBD1	TRBJ1-4	CASSRYPGQGDGELFF	TGTGCCAGTAGTCGGTATCCGGGACAGGGTGATGGTGAACTGTTTTTT
TRBV5-1	NA	TRBD1	TRBJ1-3	CASSRDRDPGNTIYF	TGCGCCAGCAGTCGAGACAGGGACCCTGGAAACACCATATATTTT
TRBV6-5	NA	NA	TRBJ2-1	CASSRDRTHNEQFF	TGTGCCAGCAGCCGAGACCGGACTCACAATGAGCAGTTCTTC
TRBV6-5	NA	TRBD1	TRBJ2-1	CASSFLPGQNNEQFF	TGTGCCAGCAGCTTCCTTCCGGGACAGAACAATGAGCAGTTCTTC
TRBV9	NA	TRBD2	TRBJ2-5	CASSARTSGDPETQYF	TGTGCCAGCAGCGCTAGGACTAGCGGGGACCCAGAGACCCAGTACTTC
TRBV7-8	NA	NA	TRBJ2-5	CASSILGAGRRETQYF	TGTGCCAGCAGCATCTTGGGGGCGGGCCGGCGGGAGACCCAGTACTTC
TRBV5-1	NA	TRBD1	TRBJ1-2	CASSQREQGAGGYTF	TGCGCCAGCAGTCAACGTGAGCAGGGGGCTGGAGGCTACACCTTC
TRBV7-9	NA	NA	TRBJ1-2	CASSLNDRMRLNYGYTF	TGTGCCAGCAGCTTAAATGACAGGATGAGGCTCAACTATGGCTACACCTTC
TRBV19	NA	NA	TRBJ1-2	CASSIEGQGNYGYTF	TGTGCCAGTAGTATAGAGGGGCAGGGGAACTATGGCTACACCTTC